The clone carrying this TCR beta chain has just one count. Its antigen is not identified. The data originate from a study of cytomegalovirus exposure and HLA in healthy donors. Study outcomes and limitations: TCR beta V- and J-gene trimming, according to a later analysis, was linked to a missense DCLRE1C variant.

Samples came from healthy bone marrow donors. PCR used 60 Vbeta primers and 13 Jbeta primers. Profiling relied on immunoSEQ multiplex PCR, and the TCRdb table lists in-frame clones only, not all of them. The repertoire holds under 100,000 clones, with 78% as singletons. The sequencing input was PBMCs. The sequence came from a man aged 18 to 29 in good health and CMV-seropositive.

This CDR3 is CASRLGHIVYSYEQYF. The CDR3 DNA reads TGTGCCAGCAGATTAGGACATATTGTTTACTCCTACGAGCAGTACTTC. The chain combines TRBV2 with TRBJ2-7; D possibly corresponds to TRBD1 (5 bases). CDR3 size: 16 residues. V lost 6 bases, J lost 0 bases, and 18 bases lay in between. In germline, CDR1 is SNHLY, CDR2 FYNNEI.